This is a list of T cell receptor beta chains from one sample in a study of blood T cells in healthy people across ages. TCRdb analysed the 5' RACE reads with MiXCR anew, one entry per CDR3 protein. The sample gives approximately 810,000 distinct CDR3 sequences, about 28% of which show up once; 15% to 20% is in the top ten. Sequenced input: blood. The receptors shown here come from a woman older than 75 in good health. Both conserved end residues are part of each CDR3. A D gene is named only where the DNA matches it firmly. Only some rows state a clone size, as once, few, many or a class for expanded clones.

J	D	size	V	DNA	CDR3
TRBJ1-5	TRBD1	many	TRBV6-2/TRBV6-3	TGTGCCAGCAGTCGGACAGGGCGAAGCAATCAGCCCCAGCATTTT	CASSRTGRSNQPQHF
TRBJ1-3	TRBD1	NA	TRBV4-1	TGCGCCAGCAGCCAAGCAGACTTCAGGGGGAGCGGAAACACCATATATTTT	CASSQADFRGSGNTIYF
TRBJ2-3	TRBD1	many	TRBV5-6	TGTGCCAGCAGGTCCCGGGACAGGAGCACAGATACGCAGTATTTT	CASRSRDRSTDTQYF
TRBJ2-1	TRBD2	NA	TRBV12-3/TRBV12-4	TGTGCCAGCACCAGGACTAGCGGGGGGACCAGCTCCTACAATGAGCAGTTCTTC	CASTRTSGGTSSYNEQFF
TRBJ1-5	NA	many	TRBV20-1	TGCAGTGCTAGGGAGAGGACAGGCAATCAGCCCCAGCATTTT	CSARERTGNQPQHF
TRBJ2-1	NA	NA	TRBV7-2	TGTGCCAGCAGCTTCGTCGGTGCAGGATCGAGCTCCTACAATGAGCAGTTCTTC	CASSFVGAGSSSYNEQFF
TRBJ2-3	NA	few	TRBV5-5	TGTGCCAGCAGATTGAGGACCTTCCTCACAGATACGCAGTATTTT	CASRLRTFLTDTQYF
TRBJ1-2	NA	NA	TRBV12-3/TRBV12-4	TGTGCCAGCAGTTTAGGGCGGCCGCCCTATGGCTACACCTTC	CASSLGRPPYGYTF
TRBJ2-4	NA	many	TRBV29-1	TGCAGCGGCGAAGAAGAATCGGGGGTTCAGTACTTC	CSGEEESGVQYF
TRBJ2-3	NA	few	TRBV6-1	TGTGCCATCACACCGACTAGATATTATAGCACAGATACGCAGTATTTT	CAITPTRYYSTDTQYF
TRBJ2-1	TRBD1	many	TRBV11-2	TGTGCCAGCAGCCGACAGGGACAGGCCTACAATGAGCAGTTCTTC	CASSRQGQAYNEQFF
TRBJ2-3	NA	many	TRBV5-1	TGCGCCAGCAGCTGGAAACTGACAGGGAAGGTCAGGGACTTTGGCACAGATACGCAGTATTTT	CASSWKLTGKVRDFGTDTQYF
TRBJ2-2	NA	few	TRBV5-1	TGCGCCAGCAGCCCCACGGTCGGGGAGCTGTTTTTT	CASSPTVGELFF
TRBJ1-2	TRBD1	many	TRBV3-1	TGTGCCAGCAGCCAAGATCTCCGGACAGGGATTGGCTACACCTTC	CASSQDLRTGIGYTF
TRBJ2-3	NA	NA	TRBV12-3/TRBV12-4	TGTGCCAGCAGTTTTAGGCGGGACGGCGCAGATGCGCAGTATTTT	CASSFRRDGADAQYF
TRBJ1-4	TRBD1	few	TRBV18	TGTGCCAGCTCCCCAGGACAGGGGGATGAAAAACTGTTTTTT	CASSPGQGDEKLFF
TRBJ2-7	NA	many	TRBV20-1	TGCAGTGCTAGCGTCAAGGGGGGGTACGAGCAGTACTTC	CSASVKGGYEQYF
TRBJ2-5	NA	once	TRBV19	TGTGCCAGTAGTGATACAGGGCGAGAGACCCAGTACTTC	CASSDTGRETQYF
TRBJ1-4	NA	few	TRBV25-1	TGTGCCAGCAGTGATGTTGGGGGTAATGAAAAACTGTTTTTT	CASSDVGGNEKLFF
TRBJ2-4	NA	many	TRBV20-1	TGCAGTGCTATTAGCGCATCTCCTCGCAAAAACATTCAGTACTTC	CSAISASPRKNIQYF
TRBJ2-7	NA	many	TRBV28	TGTGCCAGCAGCTCAGGAACGGTCGACGCCGAGCAGTACTTC	CASSSGTVDAEQYF
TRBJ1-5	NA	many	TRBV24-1	TGTGCCACCAGTGATTCCGAAGGGGCTCAGAACCTCGGTCAGCCCCAGCATTTT	CATSDSEGAQNLGQPQHF
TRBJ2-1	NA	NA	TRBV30	TGTGCCTGGGGAGGCTCCTACAATGAGCAGTTCTTC	CAWGGSYNEQFF
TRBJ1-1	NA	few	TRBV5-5	TGTGCCAGCAGCTTTCAGAGCTTTATGAACACTGAAGCTTTCTTT	CASSFQSFMNTEAFF
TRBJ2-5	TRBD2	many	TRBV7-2	TGTGCCAGCAGCTCGGGACTAGCGGGGGGTCGATTAGGAGAGACCCAGTACTTC	CASSSGLAGGRLGETQYF
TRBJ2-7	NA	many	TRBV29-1	TGCAGCGTTGAAGGGGGCTGGGGGTCCTACGAGCAGTACTTC	CSVEGGWGSYEQYF
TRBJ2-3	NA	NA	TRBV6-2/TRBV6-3	TGTGCCAGCAGTTGGAACCCGCTTGCTGGGAGCACAGATACGCAGTATTTT	CASSWNPLAGSTDTQYF
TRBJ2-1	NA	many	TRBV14	TGTGCCAGCAGCCAGGCCTTGATGTCAAGCTCCTACAATGAGCAGTTCTTC	CASSQALMSSSYNEQFF
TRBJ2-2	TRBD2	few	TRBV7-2	TGTGCCAGCAGCTTAACCGGGGGGGGAACCGGGGAGCTGTTTTTT	CASSLTGGGTGELFF
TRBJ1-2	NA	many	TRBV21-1	TGTGCCAGCAGCAAAGTGGAGACGCAAGCCGAGCCTATTTTGGGCTACACCTTC	CASSKVETQAEPILGYTF
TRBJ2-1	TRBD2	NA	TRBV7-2	TGTGCCAGCAGCCCCCACCCGACTAGCGGGAACTACAATGAGCAGTTCTTC	CASSPHPTSGNYNEQFF
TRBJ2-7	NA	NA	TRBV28	TGTGCCAGCAGGTTCCCAGCCTTCTACGAGCAGTACTTC	CASRFPAFYEQYF
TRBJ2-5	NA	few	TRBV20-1	TGCAGTGCTAGAGAGGGGAACCCGGGAATGGGAGAGACCCAGTACTTC	CSAREGNPGMGETQYF
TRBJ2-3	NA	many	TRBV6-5	TGTGCCAGCAGTTACACTACTAGGAAGGATACGCAGTATTTT	CASSYTTRKDTQYF
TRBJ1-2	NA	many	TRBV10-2	TGTGCCAGCAGTGTAGGACAAAACTATGGCTACACCTTC	CASSVGQNYGYTF
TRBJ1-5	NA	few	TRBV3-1	TGTGCCAGCAGTAATGGGTACAATCAGCCCCAGCATTTT	CASSNGYNQPQHF
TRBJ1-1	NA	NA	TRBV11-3	TGTGCCAGCAACTCAAGCCCAGGGTTGGAATCTGAAGCTTTCTTT	CASNSSPGLESEAFF
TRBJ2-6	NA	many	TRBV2	TGTGCCAGCAGTCGGTCGGGAGTTGGGGCCAACGTCCTGACTTTC	CASSRSGVGANVLTF
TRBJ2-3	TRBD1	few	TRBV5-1	TGCGCCAGCAGCTTGGAAACGGGACAGCCTAGCACAGATACGCAGTATTTT	CASSLETGQPSTDTQYF
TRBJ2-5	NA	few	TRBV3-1	TGTGCCAGCAGCCAATGGCAGAAAGAGACCCAGTACTTC	CASSQWQKETQYF
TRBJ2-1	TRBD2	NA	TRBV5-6	TGTGCCAGCAGCGGGGCCGGGACTAGCGGGAGAACGAACAATGAGCAGTTCTTC	CASSGAGTSGRTNNEQFF
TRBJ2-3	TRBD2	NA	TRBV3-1	TGTGCCAGCAGCCAAGGTGGTCTAGCGGGGGGACTACTTAGCACAGATACGCAGTATTTT	CASSQGGLAGGLLSTDTQYF
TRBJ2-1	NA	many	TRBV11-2	TGTGCCAGCAGCGTCGGTACTTACAATGAGCAGTTCTTC	CASSVGTYNEQFF
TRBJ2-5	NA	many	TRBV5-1	TGCGCCAGCAGGGCCGTCGGGATTTCGGAGACCCAGTACTTC	CASRAVGISETQYF
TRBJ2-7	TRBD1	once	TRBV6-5	TGTGCCAGCGGAGGGACAGGGGGCCGTCCTATGTTC	CASGGTGGRPMF
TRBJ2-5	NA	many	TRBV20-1	TGCAGTGCTCTCCTCGGAGAAGAGACCCAGTACTTC	CSALLGEETQYF
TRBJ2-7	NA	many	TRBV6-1	TGTGCCAGCAGAGGGTGGACAGAGCCATACGAGCAGTACTTC	CASRGWTEPYEQYF
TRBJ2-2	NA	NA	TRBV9	TGTGCCAGCAGCGTAGTGGGACAGAACACCGGGGAGCTGTTTTTT	CASSVVGQNTGELFF
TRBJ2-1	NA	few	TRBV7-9	TGTGCCAGCAGGGCAGGTTCGGGGTACAATGAGCGGTTCTTC	CASRAGSGYNERFF
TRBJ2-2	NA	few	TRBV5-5	TGTGCCAGCAGCTTGGTGGGGTCCGCGAACACCGGGGAGCTGTTTTTT	CASSLVGSANTGELFF
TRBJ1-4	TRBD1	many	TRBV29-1	TGCAGCGCCTCGGCGGGGACAGGAAATGAAAAACTGTTTTTT	CSASAGTGNEKLFF
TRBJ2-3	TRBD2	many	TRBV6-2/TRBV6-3	TGTGCCAGTTTACCAAGGACTAGCGGGGACGCTGGTACGCAGTATTTT	CASLPRTSGDAGTQYF
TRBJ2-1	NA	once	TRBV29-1	TGCAGCGTTGCCCCAGCGGACTACAATGAGCAGTTCTTC	CSVAPADYNEQFF
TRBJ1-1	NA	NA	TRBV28	TGTGCCAGCAGTTTCCCAGGGAAGAACACTGAAGCTTTCTTT	CASSFPGKNTEAFF
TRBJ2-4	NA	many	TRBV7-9	TGTGCCAGCAGCGAATGGTCCAGCGACTTAGCCAAAAACATTCAGTACTTC	CASSEWSSDLAKNIQYF
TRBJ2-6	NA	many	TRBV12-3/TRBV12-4	TGTGCCAGCAAACAGACAGACTCTGGGGCCAACGTCCTGACTTTC	CASKQTDSGANVLTF
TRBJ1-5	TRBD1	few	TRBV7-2	TGTGCCAGCAGCTTATCTTCGTCCGGGACAGGGGCGAGCAATCAGCCCCAGCATTTT	CASSLSSSGTGASNQPQHF